The 26 T cell receptor beta chains in this list originate from one sample, sequenced in a study of identical twins (dated by TCRdb to about 2016). Library preparation was by 5' RACE. Reads for this sample came from an Illumina HiSeq 2000. The raw public reads went through TCRdb reprocessing: fastp at Q25, MiXCR clone calling, in-frame beta chains kept. Identical CDR3 protein sequences are pooled into one entry, listed with their most common genes and DNA. This sample has around 960,000 distinct CDR3 sequences in its table, and 12% of those were observed once. Of the sample, around 1.5% is held by the ten largest clones. The same sample was also studied in work on yellow fever vaccine responses in identical twins.

The sample comprised PBMCs. These TCRs come from a young woman in good health.

The rearrangement links TRBV5-5 to TRBJ2-7; 8 bases are a match to TRBD1. The V and J ends lost 10 bases and 7 bases, in that order; junction bases with no gene match: 10. The CDR3 covers 12 residues. Germline CDR1 is SGHKS and CDR2 is YYEKEE (reference sequence). The CDR3 loop reads CAGGQDLSEQYF. CDR3 in DNA: TGTGCCGGGGGACAGGACCTATCTGAGCAGTACTTC.

This clonotype has ten or more counts. V usage is TRBV7-9 and J usage is TRBJ1-1; the D is unclear. This CDR3 has 10 residues. CDR1 and CDR2 (germline): SEHNR, FQNEAQ (reference sequence). V was clipped by 3 bases and J by 10 bases, with 6 bases between them. DNA of the CDR3: TGTGCCAGCAGCTTTGGGCGAGCTTTCTTT. Its protein is CASSFGRAFF.

The rearrangement links TRBV4-1 to TRBJ1-6; no definite D call. Germline V gives CDR1 MGHRA, CDR2 YSYEKL. Trimming took 1 base from V and 0 from J, leaving 7 bases between them. The CDR3 has 16 amino acids. The CDR3 DNA reads TGCGCCAGCAGCCAAGCTCTGAGCTCCTATAATTCACCCCTCCACTTT. It encodes CASSQALSSYNSPLHF.

The chain recombines TRBV10-3 with TRBJ2-7, with TRBD1 matching 8 bases. The trim removed 10 bases at V and 1 base at J, leaving 6 bases unmatched. The CDR3 consists of 13 residues. CDR1 is ENHRY, CDR2 SYGVKD, per germline. The CDR3 spells CATEDRDSYEQYF. The CDR3, as DNA: TGTGCCACCGAGGACAGGGATTCCTACGAGCAGTACTTC.

This clonotype was seen more than once but under ten times. The CDR3 sequence is CASFGTVTGELFF. DNA of the CDR3: TGTGCCAGCTTTGGGACAGTTACCGGGGAGCTGTTTTTT. The chain uses TRBV2 and TRBJ2-2; 7 bases agree with TRBD1. V trimming: 8 bases; J trimming: 5 bases; junction bases outside the gene matches: 5. The CDR3 runs to 13 residues. Germline V lookup: CDR1 SNHLY, CDR2 FYNNEI.

The V call is TRBV18, the J call TRBJ1-1, with D hard to call. The germline CDR1 and CDR2 sequences are KGHSH and LQKENI. This CDR3 is 12 amino acids long. V lost 1 base and J 6 bases, leaving 6 bases between the germline ends. The CDR3 is CASSPRLPEAFF. For the CDR3, the DNA is TGTGCCAGCTCACCACGTCTTCCTGAAGCTTTCTTT.

CDR3 bases: TGTGCCAGCACGGGGACCATGAACACTGAAGCTTTCTTT. It translates to CASTGTMNTEAFF. The V call is TRBV28, the J call TRBJ1-1; perhaps TRBD1 as D (5 bases). This CDR3 contains 13 residues. Germline CDR1 MDHEN, CDR2 SYDVKM. Trimming took off 7 bases at V and 0 bases at J, with 9 bases between the two ends.

This clonotype showed up just a few times. The chain is built from TRBV20-1 and TRBJ1-2; D may be TRBD1 (6 bases). In germline, CDR1 is DFQATT, CDR2 SNEGSKA (reference sequence). Trimming took off 3 bases at V and 3 bases at J, with 14 bases between the two ends. This CDR3 is 14 amino acids long. CDR3 residues: CSASTGTGYYGYTF. The CDR3 DNA follows: TGCAGTGCTAGCACAGGGACCGGCTACTATGGCTACACCTTC.

This clonotype was observed a handful of times. The gene calls are TRBV29-1 and TRBJ2-1; either TRBD1 or TRBD2 may supply D (5 bases each). The CDR3 consists of 16 residues. Per the germline V gene, CDR1 is SQVTM and CDR2 is ANQGSEA. V was shortened by 1 base and J by 0 bases, with 13 bases between the two germline ends. The CDR3 region has the DNA TGCAGCGTTGAAGGGAAGGCAGGGAGCTCCTACAATGAGCAGTTCTTC. Its translation: CSVEGKAGSSYNEQFF.

CDR3: CASSFPSGRREETIASTDTQYF. CDR3 nucleotide sequence: TGTGCCAGCAGTTTTCCCTCGGGGAGGCGGGAGGAGACCATAGCTAGCACAGATACGCAGTATTTT. The chain combines TRBV28 with TRBJ2-3; 8 positions agree with TRBD2. V trimming: 3 bases; J trimming: 0 bases; junction bases outside the gene matches: 23. Looked up from germline, CDR1 is MDHEN and CDR2 is SYDVKM. The CDR3 extends over 22 amino acids. Together with reference TRBV28 and TRBJ2-3, the CDR3 gives the full variable domain: DVKVTQSSRYLVKRTGEKVFLECVQDMDHENMFWYRQDPGLGLRLIYFSYDVKMKEKGDIPEGYSVSREKKERFSLILESASTNQTSMYLCASSFPSGRREETIASTDTQYFGPGTRLTVL.

The chain carries TRBV18 and TRBJ1-2, with D possibly matching TRBD1 (5 bases). V was shortened by 1 base and J by 5 bases, with 14 bases between the two germline ends. Germline-derived CDR1 and CDR2 are KGHSH and LQKENI. This CDR3 has 15 amino acids. Here the CDR3 reads CASSPRRDSFYGYTF. As DNA, the CDR3 is TGTGCCAGCTCACCACGGCGTGACAGCTTTTATGGCTACACCTTC.

This clonotype was recorded a few times. The rearrangement links TRBV10-3 to TRBJ1-1; no firm D call. V dropped 0 bases and J dropped 4 bases, with 3 bases sitting between them. The CDR3 is made up of 12 amino acids. Germline CDR1 ENHRY, CDR2 SYGVKD. The chain's CDR3 is CAISESATEAFF. The CDR3 DNA reads TGTGCCATCAGTGAGTCTGCCACTGAAGCTTTCTTT.

In this sample, this clonotype turned up a few times. The chain links TRBV12-3 or TRBV12-4 to TRBJ2-2; D not certain. Trimming stripped 3 bases from V and 0 bases from J, with 8 bases between. The CDR3 contains 15 residues. Here the CDR3 reads CASSFSPTNTGELFF. In DNA, the CDR3 is TGTGCCAGCAGTTTCTCACCCACGAACACCGGGGAGCTGTTTTTT.

J is TRBJ1-6 and V is TRBV11-2; maybe TRBD1 (5 bases). V was clipped by 6 bases and J by 7 bases, with 13 bases between them. Germline V gene lookup returns CDR1 SGHAT and CDR2 FQNNGV. There are 14 residues in the CDR3. The CDR3 bases are TGTGCCAGCAGGGTGGGGACGGCGAATTCACCCCTCCACTTT. Amino acids: CASRVGTANSPLHF.

CDR3 nucleotides: TGTGCCAGCAGCGATCCCGGACGGTACTCTGGAAACACCATATATTTT. Its translation is CASSDPGRYSGNTIYF. The rearrangement joins TRBV28 to TRBJ1-3; no clear D gene. V shed 6 bases and J shed 0 bases, with 15 bases lying between them. There are 16 residues in the CDR3. In germline, CDR1 is MDHEN, CDR2 SYDVKM. Drawing the rest from reference TRBV28 and TRBJ1-3, the complete variable domain is DVKVTQSSRYLVKRTGEKVFLECVQDMDHENMFWYRQDPGLGLRLIYFSYDVKMKEKGDIPEGYSVSREKKERFSLILESASTNQTSMYLCASSDPGRYSGNTIYFGEGSWLTVV.

J is TRBJ2-1 and V is TRBV11-2; 10 bases match TRBD2. The CDR3 totals 17 residues. The V segment lost 1 base and the J segment 5 bases; nucleotides outside the gene matches: 8. Germline V lookup: CDR1 SGHAT, CDR2 FQNNGV. CDR3 DNA sequence: TGTGCCAGCAGCTTAGTCCCTAGCGGGAGTGTGAACAATGAGCAGTTCTTC. It yields the protein CASSLVPSGSVNNEQFF.

This clonotype was picked up a small number of times. The J gene is TRBJ2-2, the V gene TRBV3-1; TRBD1 matches 10 bases. The CDR3 runs 15 residues. The germline gives CDR1 LGHDT, CDR2 YNNKEL (reference sequence). V shed 4 bases and J 6 bases; nucleotides not matched to a gene: 5. The CDR3 DNA reads TGTGCCAGCAGCCCGGGACAGGGGAGCGCCGGGGAGCTGTTTTTT. As protein: CASSPGQGSAGELFF.

The chain employs TRBV12-3 or TRBV12-4 and TRBJ2-1; D possibly corresponds to TRBD2 (6 bases). The CDR3 loop spans 14 amino acids. V was shortened by 6 bases and J by 8 bases, with 17 bases between the two germline ends. The DNA for the CDR3 is TGTGCCAGCAGGTACGGGGGAAACTCCGATGAGCAGTTCTTC. Amino acids: CASRYGGNSDEQFF.

This clonotype was observed a handful of times. The chain joins TRBV6-1 to TRBJ2-7; TRBD1 might be the D (5 bases). Germline assignment: CDR1 MNHNS and CDR2 SASEGT. There are 13 residues in the CDR3. V dropped 8 bases and J dropped 0 bases, with 11 bases sitting between them. CDR3 DNA: TGTGCCAGCCGGACACCGACCTCCTACGAGCAGTACTTC. This gives the protein CASRTPTSYEQYF.

The chain carries TRBV6-5 and TRBJ2-1, with D possibly matching TRBD2 (6 bases). The germline V and J ends were trimmed by 2 bases and 5 bases, with 10 bases remaining between them. CDR1 is MNHEY and CDR2 is SVGAGI in the germline V gene. CDR3 length: 14 amino acids. The CDR3 loop is CASSYTGENNEQFF. The CDR3, as DNA: TGTGCCAGCAGTTACACGGGGGAAAACAATGAGCAGTTCTTC.

This clonotype was counted between two and nine times. The rearrangement links TRBV7-9 to TRBJ2-1, with 8 bases lining up with TRBD2. CDR3 length: 15 residues. V gave up 4 bases and J gave up 4 bases; unmatched junction bases: 6. Germline lookup yields CDR1 SEHNR and CDR2 FQNEAQ (reference sequence). CDR3: CASSSRLASYNEQFF. CDR3 sequence (DNA): TGTGCCAGCAGCTCGAGACTAGCGTCATACAATGAGCAGTTCTTC.

The V call is TRBV5-1, the J call TRBJ2-1; TRBD2 is a possible D gene (6 bases). There are 15 residues in the CDR3. Trimming pared 5 bases from V and 1 base from J, leaving 13 bases between. Per germline, CDR1 SGHRS and CDR2 YFSETQ. The CDR3 DNA sequence: TGCGCCAGCAGGGAGGGAGGCCCTTCCTACAATGAGCAGTTCTTC. Amino acid sequence: CASREGGPSYNEQFF.

The rearrangement joins TRBV5-6 to TRBJ2-7; weak D call: TRBD1 (6 bases). This CDR3 has 15 residues. Per the germline V gene, CDR1 is SGHDT and CDR2 is YYEEEE. The germline V and J ends were trimmed by 3 bases and 3 bases, with 16 bases remaining between them. CDR3 nucleotides: TGTGCCAGCAGCTCAAGACTACAGGGCCTCTACGAGCAGTACGTC. Translated, it gives CASSSRLQGLYEQYV.

This clonotype has just a few counts. This sequence joins TRBV12-3 or TRBV12-4 and TRBJ2-3; D unresolved. V gave up 6 bases and J gave up 0 bases, with 16 bases separating them. This CDR3 has 16 residues. The chain's CDR3 is CASSVLFRASTDTQYF. CDR3 sequence (DNA): TGTGCCAGCAGCGTTTTATTTAGAGCTAGCACAGATACGCAGTATTTT.

CDR3 protein: CASSLMGQTNTEAFF. The CDR3, as DNA: TGTGCCAGCAGCTTAATGGGACAGACGAACACTGAAGCTTTCTTT. The chain employs TRBV7-3 and TRBJ1-1; 7 positions match TRBD1. Germline trimming cut 1 base from V and 1 base from J; bases unmatched to any gene: 3. Germline lookup yields CDR1 SGHTA and CDR2 FQGTGA. The CDR3 length is 15 residues.

This clonotype was counted a few times. This rearrangement joins TRBV12-3 or TRBV12-4 to TRBJ2-7; D remains unclear. This CDR3 contains 11 residues. Between the trimmed V and J ends, which lost 3 bases and 6 bases, there was a span of 6 bases. Here the CDR3 reads CASSFGPEQYF. The CDR3 coding sequence is TGTGCCAGCAGTTTTGGCCCCGAGCAGTACTTC.